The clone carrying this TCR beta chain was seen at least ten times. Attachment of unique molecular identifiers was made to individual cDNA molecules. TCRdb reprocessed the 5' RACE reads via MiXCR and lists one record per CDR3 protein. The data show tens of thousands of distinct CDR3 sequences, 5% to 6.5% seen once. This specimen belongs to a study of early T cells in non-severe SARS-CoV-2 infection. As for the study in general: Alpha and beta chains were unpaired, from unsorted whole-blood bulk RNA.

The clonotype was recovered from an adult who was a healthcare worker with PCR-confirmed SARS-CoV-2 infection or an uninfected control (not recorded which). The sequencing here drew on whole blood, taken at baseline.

The DNA of the CDR3 is TGTGCCAGCAGCTACAGGGGAAATTCGGCTGAAGCTTTCTTT. Residues: CASSYRGNSAEAFF. The chain has TRBV11-1 and TRBJ1-1, with TRBD1 identical over 7 bases. V was pared by 4 bases and J by 6 bases, with 8 bases of the junction left unmatched. This CDR3 spans 14 amino acids. Per germline, CDR1 SGHAT and CDR2 FQDESV (reference sequence).